These 31 T cell receptor beta chains originate from one sample sequenced in a study of blood T cell repertoires in COVID-19. Generated by immunoSEQ multiplex PCR, the TCRdb table keeps only in-frame clones and is missing some. The sample shows some 230,000 clones, roughly nine tenths of them seen only once. Sequenced material: peripheral blood. The source of these receptors is a woman in her forties or fifties with COVID-19, enrolled during active disease.

V usage is TRBV7-9 and J usage is TRBJ2-3, with TRBD1 matching over 8 bases. Per the germline V gene, CDR1 is SEHNR and CDR2 is FQNEAQ (reference sequence). J was trimmed by 3 bases and V by 5 bases; bases with no gene match: 7. This CDR3 comprises 15 residues. The chain's CDR3 is CASSIPGQATDTQYF. CDR3 bases: TGTGCCAGCAGCATACCGGGACAGGCGACAGATACGCAGTATTTT.

This clone appeared once. The genes are TRBV10-1 and TRBJ2-2; 10 positions agree with TRBD1. Unmatched junction bases numbered 6, after V lost 5 bases and J lost 3 bases. Germline V lookup: CDR1 WNHNN, CDR2 SYGVQD (reference sequence). This CDR3 comprises 16 residues. CDR3 coding DNA: TGCGCCAGCAGTCAGGGGGACAGGGGATACACCGGGGAGCTGTTTTTT. This codes for CASSQGDRGYTGELFF.

This clone has a handful of counts. The genes are TRBV19 and TRBJ1-5, with D possibly TRBD1 on 6 matching bases. This CDR3 spans 12 amino acids. In germline, CDR1 is LNHDA, CDR2 SQIVND (reference sequence). The V end lost 8 bases, the J end lost 7 bases, and 12 bases lay between the germline ends. This CDR3 reads CASAGGRQPQHF. Here the CDR3 DNA reads TGTGCCAGTGCGGGGGGCCGGCAGCCCCAGCATTTT.

This clone was observed once. The chain is built from TRBV7-2 and TRBJ2-2; maybe TRBD1 (5 bases). The V and J ends lost 5 bases and 4 bases respectively, with 11 bases between them. The length of the CDR3 is 14 residues. Per germline, CDR1 SGHTA and CDR2 FQGNSA. The CDR3 sequence: CASSLRQLTGELFF. In DNA form, the CDR3 reads TGTGCCAGCAGCCTCCGACAGCTCACCGGGGAGCTGTTTTTT.

V is TRBV10-1 and J is TRBJ1-1, with D unresolved. V was clipped by 4 bases and J by 7 bases, with 7 bases between them. Germline V CDR1 and CDR2: WNHNN, SYGVQD (reference sequence). CDR3 size: 11 residues. The CDR3 loop reads CASSVGSEAFF. The CDR3 DNA follows: TGCGCCAGCAGTGTCGGGAGTGAAGCTTTCTTT.

The rearrangement links TRBV2 to TRBJ2-3; 9 bases fit TRBD2. The CDR3 runs to 13 residues. Germline V gene lookup returns CDR1 SNHLY and CDR2 FYNNEI. V lost 9 bases and J lost 1; bases outside the gene matches: 2. In nucleotides, the CDR3 is TGTGCCAGTTTAGCGGGGGGCACAGATACGCAGTATTTT. This codes for CASLAGGTDTQYF.

This clone was seen once. V is TRBV13 and J is TRBJ2-4, with 7 bases identical to TRBD2. Per the germline V gene, CDR1 is PRHDT and CDR2 is FYEKMQ (reference sequence). The V and J ends lost 2 bases and 2 bases, in that order; junction bases with no gene match: 18. The CDR3 extends over 20 amino acids. The CDR3 DNA reads TGTGCCAGCAGCTTATTCGGGGAGGGATCAGAGAACTTGCCCAAAAACATTCAGTACTTC. It encodes CASSLFGEGSENLPKNIQYF.

The rearrangement joins TRBV2 to TRBJ2-1; TRBD1 agrees at 7 bases. Germline loops: CDR1 SNHLY, CDR2 FYNNEI. The CDR3 loop spans 14 amino acids. The V gene end was trimmed by 3 bases and the J gene end by 5 bases; junction bases not matched to a gene: 4. CDR3 DNA sequence: TGTGCCAGCAGTGAGACAGGGTGGAACAATGAGCAGTTCTTC. Translating it yields CASSETGWNNEQFF.

As concerns this clone: An end of the junction differs from the germline gene, which may be a read error. This chain links TRBV6-5 with TRBJ1-6; maybe TRBD1 (6 bases). The CDR3 loop spans 16 amino acids. CDR1 and CDR2 from the germline V gene are MNHEY and SVGAGI. The CDR3 loop is CASSYSEGVYNSPLHF. In nucleotides, the CDR3 is TGTGCCAGCAGTTACTCCGAGGGGGTCTATAATTCGCCCCTCCACTTT.

The chain recombines TRBV19 with TRBJ2-3, with 7 nucleotides matching TRBD1. V was clipped by 9 bases and J by 1 base; unmatched bases: 7. CDR3 length: 14 amino acids. Germline-derived CDR1 and CDR2 are LNHDA and SQIVND (reference sequence). The CDR3 coding sequence is TGTGCCAGCAACCGGGACAGAGGCACAGATACGCAGTATTTT. This encodes CASNRDRGTDTQYF.

CDR3 loop: CASSLLPTGMGEKLFF. The CDR3 bases are TGCGCCAGCAGCCTCTTGCCGACAGGGATGGGTGAAAAACTGTTTTTT. V gene TRBV5-1 combines with J gene TRBJ1-4; TRBD1 aligns across 7 bases. The V gene end was trimmed by 4 bases and the J gene end by 7 bases; junction bases not matched to a gene: 13. CDR3 length: 16 amino acids. The germline CDR1 and CDR2 sequences are SGHRS and YFSETQ.

The chain combines TRBV14 with TRBJ1-1; D ambiguous. Trimming left V 0 bases short and J 3 bases short, with 14 bases between. CDR1 and CDR2 from the germline V gene are SGHDN and FVKESK. This CDR3 region has 16 residues. For the CDR3, the DNA is TGTGCCAGCAGCCAAGAAGCCCGGGTAATGGACACTGAAGCTTTCTTT. Protein: CASSQEARVMDTEAFF.

The chain is built from TRBV12-3 or TRBV12-4 and TRBJ1-2; perhaps TRBD1 as D (5 bases). The CDR3 spans 13 residues. Trimming stripped 7 bases from V and 8 bases from J, with 17 bases between. The CDR3, as DNA: TGTGCCAGCAACCCAGGGCTCGGGGGAGGCTACACCTTC. Its translation is CASNPGLGGGYTF.

Only one count was recorded for this clone. The chain links TRBV2 to TRBJ1-6; D may be TRBD1 (5 bases). This CDR3 region has 14 residues. CDR1 is SNHLY and CDR2 is FYNNEI in the germline V gene. Between the trimmed V and J ends, which lost 2 bases and 7 bases, there was a span of 9 bases. The CDR3 sequence is CASSEQGENSPLHF. Written as DNA, the CDR3 is TGTGCCAGCAGTGAACAGGGTGAAAATTCACCCCTCCACTTT.

The count of this clone is one. This chain links TRBV7-9 with TRBJ1-1; perhaps TRBD1 as D (6 bases). Germline-derived CDR1 and CDR2 are SEHNR and FQNEAQ (reference sequence). Trimming stripped 1 base from V and 3 bases from J, with 15 bases between. This CDR3 has 16 residues. The CDR3 loop reads CASSLDAAGVYTEAFF. The CDR3 nucleotides are TGTGCCAGCAGCTTAGACGCGGCAGGGGTATACACTGAAGCTTTCTTT.

The gene calls are TRBV25-1 and TRBJ1-2; TRBD1 is a possible D gene (6 bases). Trimming left V 6 bases short and J 6 bases short, with 14 bases between. Germline CDR1 and CDR2: MGHDK and SYGVNS. This CDR3 is built from 13 residues. The CDR3 nucleotides are TGTGCCAGCAGGCAGGGGTTAATAGATGGCTACACCTTC. It specifies CASRQGLIDGYTF.

The chain carries TRBV28 and TRBJ2-7, with a tentative D call TRBD2 (5 bases). Germline CDR1 and CDR2: MDHEN and SYDVKM. The CDR3 consists of 14 residues. The ends were cut back, 1 base at V and 3 bases at J, with 10 bases in the middle. The CDR3 region has the DNA TGTGCCAGCAGTTTATTCCCTGCGGGCTACGAGCAGTACTTC. Translation gives CASSLFPAGYEQYF.

The rearrangement uses TRBV24-1 and TRBJ2-3; 7 positions agree with TRBD1. The length of the CDR3 is 15 residues. V shed 3 bases and J 7 bases; nucleotides not matched to a gene: 9. The germline V gene has CDR1 KGHDR and CDR2 SFDVKD. The CDR3 sequence is CATSDPRQGGNTQYF. CDR3 DNA sequence: TGTGCCACCAGTGATCCACGACAGGGTGGCAATACGCAGTATTTT.

The gene calls are TRBV7-9 and TRBJ1-5, with D maybe TRBD1 (5 bases). CDR3 length equals 17 residues. The V end was cut by 0 bases, the J end by 0 bases, with 12 bases between. The V gene's germline CDR1 is SEHNR and CDR2 FQNEAQ (reference sequence). CDR3 sequence reads: CASSLAITGHSNQPQHF. The CDR3 DNA is TGTGCCAGCAGCTTAGCGATCACAGGCCATAGCAATCAGCCCCAGCATTTT.

This chain links TRBV7-2 with TRBJ1-3; the D is unclear. Germline CDR1 is SGHTA and CDR2 is FQGNSA. The CDR3 is 13 amino acids. The V end was cut by 5 bases, the J end by 0 bases, with 5 bases between. CDR3 loop: CASSPYSGNTIYF. The CDR3 bases are TGTGCCAGCAGCCCTTACTCTGGAAACACCATATATTTT.

This clone has more than one count but fewer than ten. The chain uses TRBV11-2 and TRBJ1-5; D remains ambiguous. Germline values: CDR1 SGHAT, CDR2 FQNNGV. There are 13 residues in the CDR3. V lost 0 bases and J 4 bases, leaving 4 bases between the germline ends. For the CDR3, the DNA is TGTGCCAGCAGCTTAGAATCTAATCAGCCCCAGCATTTT. Translating gives CASSLESNQPQHF.

V gene TRBV5-6 combines with J gene TRBJ2-4, with 8 bases fitting TRBD1. From germline, CDR1 is SGHDT and CDR2 YYEEEE. This CDR3 has 12 residues. Trimming removed 3 bases from V and 8 bases from J; junction bases left unmatched: 1. The CDR3 sequence: CASSSDRDIQYF. DNA of the CDR3: TGTGCCAGCAGCTCGGACAGGGACATTCAGTACTTC.

The chain couples TRBV4-3 to TRBJ1-6, with TRBD1 identical over 7 bases. From germline, CDR1 is LGHNA and CDR2 YSLEER. V trimming: 4 bases; J trimming: 4 bases; junction bases outside the gene matches: 16. The CDR3 is made up of 19 amino acids. The CDR3 region is CASSPARGQARQYNSPLHF. DNA for the CDR3: TGCGCCAGCAGCCCGGCGAGGGGGCAGGCCCGCCAGTATAATTCACCCCTCCACTTT.

V and J are TRBV10-3 and TRBJ1-5, with 10 bases lining up with TRBD1. The CDR3 runs to 13 residues. CDR1 is ENHRY and CDR2 is SYGVKD in the germline V gene. After removal of 10 bases from V and 6 bases from J, the junction contained 6 bases not matched to a gene. CDR3: CATGTGDGQPQHF. The CDR3 DNA follows: TGTGCCACTGGGACAGGGGACGGTCAGCCCCAGCATTTT.

The chain carries TRBV7-8 and TRBJ1-5; the D gene is possibly TRBD1 (6 bases). V was trimmed by 7 bases and J by 2 bases, leaving 15 bases between them. CDR3 length equals 15 residues. CDR1 and CDR2 (germline): SGHVS, FQNEAQ. Written as DNA, the CDR3 is TGTGCCAGCAACGTCGGGGGGGGCGGCAATCAGCCCCAGCATTTT. Residues: CASNVGGGGNQPQHF.

This sequence joins TRBV6-2 or TRBV6-3 and TRBJ1-1; possibly TRBD1 for D (6 bases). The CDR3 length is 19 residues. V shed 2 bases and J shed 3 bases, with 25 bases lying between them. Germline V gives CDR1 MNHEY, CDR2 SVGEGT. Here the CDR3 reads CASSYAGGTTLMGYTEAFF. The CDR3, as DNA: TGTGCCAGCAGTTACGCGGGGGGCACAACCCTCATGGGTTACACTGAAGCTTTCTTT.

Sample share makes this clone medium-sized. The chain has TRBV29-1 and TRBJ2-5; 7 bases map to TRBD2. CDR3 length: 15 residues. CDR1 is SQVTM, CDR2 ANQGSEA, per germline. V lost 1 base and J lost 8; bases outside the gene matches: 13. CDR3 protein: CSVEGTSMGVVTQYF. CDR3 DNA: TGCAGCGTTGAAGGGACTAGTATGGGGGTGGTAACCCAGTACTTC. Looking up the rest from reference TRBV29-1 and TRBJ2-5 gives the full variable domain: SAVISQKPSRDICQRGTSLTIQCQVDSQVTMMFWYRQQPGQSLTLIATANQGSEATYESGFVIDKFPISRPNLTFSTLTVSNMSPEDSSIYLCSVEGTSMGVVTQYFGPGTRLLVL.

This chain connects TRBV30 to TRBJ1-2; weak D call: TRBD1 (6 bases). The CDR3 is 14 residues long. CDR1 and CDR2 from the germline V gene are GTSNPN and SVGIG (reference sequence). Between the trimmed V and J ends, which lost 1 base and 1 base, there was a span of 10 bases. The CDR3 sequence is CAWSGGTHNYGYTF. CDR3 nucleotide sequence: TGTGCCTGGAGTGGAGGGACACATAACTATGGCTACACCTTC.

The V gene is TRBV10-3, the J gene TRBJ2-7; a possible D gene is TRBD2 (5 bases). V shed 0 bases and J shed 5 bases, with 8 bases lying between them. This CDR3 has 13 amino acids. Germline V gives CDR1 ENHRY, CDR2 SYGVKD. CDR3 protein: CAISESGSHEQYF. The CDR3 region has the DNA TGTGCCATCAGTGAGTCTGGGAGTCACGAGCAGTACTTC.

This clone was found once. This chain connects TRBV5-1 to TRBJ1-4, with TRBD1 identical over 9 bases. V was pared by 2 bases and J by 7 bases, with 9 bases of the junction left unmatched. Germline lookup yields CDR1 SGHRS and CDR2 YFSETQ. This CDR3 region has 16 residues. Here the CDR3 DNA reads TGCGCCAGCAGCTTCGGACAGGGGCCCTCGGTTGAAAAACTGTTTTTT. Translating gives CASSFGQGPSVEKLFF.

This chain connects TRBV7-2 to TRBJ1-6; TRBD1 matches 10 bases. This CDR3 is 15 amino acids long. Germline V gene lookup returns CDR1 SGHTA and CDR2 FQGNSA. The trim removed 1 base at V and 11 bases at J, leaving 5 bases unmatched. CDR3: CASSLVGQGVPPLHF. The CDR3 nucleotides read TGTGCCAGCAGCTTAGTCGGACAGGGGGTACCACCCCTCCACTTT. Based on the CDR3 plus reference TRBV7-2 and TRBJ1-6, the full variable domain is GAGVSQSPSNKVTEKGKDVELRCDPISGHTALYWYRQSLGQGLEFLIYFQGNSAPDKSGLPSDRFSAERTGGSVSTLTIQRTQQEDSAVYLCASSLVGQGVPPLHFGNGTRLTVT.